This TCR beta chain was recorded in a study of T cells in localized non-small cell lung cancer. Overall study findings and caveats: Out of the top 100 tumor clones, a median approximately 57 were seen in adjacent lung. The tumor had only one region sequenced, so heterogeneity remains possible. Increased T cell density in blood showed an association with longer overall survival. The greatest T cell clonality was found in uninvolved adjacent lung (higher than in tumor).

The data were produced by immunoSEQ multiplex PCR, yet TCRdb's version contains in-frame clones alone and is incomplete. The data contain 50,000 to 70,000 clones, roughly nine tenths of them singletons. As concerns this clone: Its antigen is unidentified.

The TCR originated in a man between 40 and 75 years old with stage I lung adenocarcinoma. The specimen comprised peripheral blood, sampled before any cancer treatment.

CDR3 sequence reads: CASSVPGLAGVETQYF. CDR3 sequence (DNA): TGTGCCAGCAGTGTACCGGGACTAGCGGGAGTAGAGACCCAGTACTTC. V gene TRBV2 combines with J gene TRBJ2-5, with TRBD2 matching over 14 bases. Trimming cost V 4 bases and J 4 bases; bases outside gene matches: 5. Germline V gene data show CDR1 as SNHLY and CDR2 as FYNNEI. The CDR3 extends over 16 amino acids.